Below, one T cell receptor beta chain is given with its context. Time point here: new active TB diagnosis, blood taken before or within 7 days of starting treatment. Generated by immunoSEQ multiplex PCR, the TCRdb table keeps only in-frame clones and is missing some. The table has tens of thousands of clones, 70% to 90% seen once. This entry comes from a study of T cells in tuberculosis. The wider study: IGRA-negative adolescents, IGRA-positive adolescents with latent tuberculosis and adults with active tuberculosis formed this South African cohort.

The CDR3 totals 15 residues. Germline V gene sequence: CDR1 SGHKS, CDR2 YYEKEE (reference sequence). The ends lost 4 bases at V and 8 bases at J; junction bases unmatched: 10. The chain couples TRBV5-5 to TRBJ2-1; 9 nucleotides match TRBD1. The receptor was isolated from an adult with tuberculosis. The sample consisted of PBMCs, taken at tuberculosis diagnosis. The CDR3 coding sequence is TGTGCCAGCAGCACGGGGGACAGGGATTGGGATGAGCAGTTCTTC. Translation gives CASSTGDRDWDEQFF.